Reported below is one T cell receptor (beta chain). Antigen specificity is unknown. The data belong to a study of a mutant IDH1 vaccine in newly diagnosed glioma. Study-wide background: Week 35 brought visit V12, which was followed by visit V13 at week 47.

Time point of the sample: week 35, safety follow-up. The content of each vaccine dose was 300 ug of mutant IDH1 20-mer peptide, and topical imiquimod accompanied it. This CDR3 has 18 amino acids. Per the germline V gene, CDR1 is MDHEN and CDR2 is SYDVKM. V dropped 7 bases and J dropped 4; count of bases not matched to a gene: 15. Repertoires were generated with immunoSEQ multiplex PCR, while TCRdb's copy carries only in-frame clones and drops some. Found here are around 69,000 clones, more than 85% of them singletons; the top ten hold 1.5% to 2.5%. The clonotype was recovered from a man aged 25 to 40 with glioma. Specimen: PBMCs, collected from a glioma patient whose treatment included an IDH1 peptide vaccine. V is TRBV28 and J is TRBJ2-1; 11 bases line up with TRBD2. The CDR3 sequence is CASTLRVSGRAWYNEQFF. The CDR3 DNA follows: TGTGCCAGCACCCTGCGAGTTAGCGGGAGGGCCTGGTACAATGAGCAGTTCTTC.